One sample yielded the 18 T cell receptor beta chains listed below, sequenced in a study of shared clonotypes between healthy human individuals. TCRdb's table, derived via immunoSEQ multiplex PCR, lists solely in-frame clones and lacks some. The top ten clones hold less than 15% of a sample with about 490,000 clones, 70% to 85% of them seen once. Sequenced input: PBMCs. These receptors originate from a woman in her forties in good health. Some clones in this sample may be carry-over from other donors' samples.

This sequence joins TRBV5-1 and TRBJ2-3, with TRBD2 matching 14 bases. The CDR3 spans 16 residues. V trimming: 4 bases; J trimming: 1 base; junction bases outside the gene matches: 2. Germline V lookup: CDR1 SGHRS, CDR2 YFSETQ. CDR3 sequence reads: CASSEGLAGGTDTQYF. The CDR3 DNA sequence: TGCGCCAGCAGCGAGGGACTAGCGGGAGGCACAGATACGCAGTATTTT. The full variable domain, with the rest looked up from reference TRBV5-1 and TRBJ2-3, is KAGVTQTPRYLIKTRGQQVTLSCSPISGHRSVSWYQQTPGQGLQFLFEYFSETQRNKGNFPGRFSGRQFSNSRSEMNVSTLELGDSALYLCASSEGLAGGTDTQYFGPGTRLTVL.

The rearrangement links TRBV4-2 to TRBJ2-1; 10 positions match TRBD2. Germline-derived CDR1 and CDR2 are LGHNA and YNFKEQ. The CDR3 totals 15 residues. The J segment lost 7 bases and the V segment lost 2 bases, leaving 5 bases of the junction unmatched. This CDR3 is CASSQTSGALNEQFF. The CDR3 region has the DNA TGTGCCAGCAGCCAAACTAGCGGGGCTCTGAATGAGCAGTTCTTC.

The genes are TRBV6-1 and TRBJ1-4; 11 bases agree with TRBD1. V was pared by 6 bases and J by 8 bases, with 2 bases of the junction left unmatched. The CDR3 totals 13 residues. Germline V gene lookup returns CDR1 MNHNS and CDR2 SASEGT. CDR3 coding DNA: TGTGCCAGCAGGGACAGGGGGCTAGAAAAACTGTTTTTT. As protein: CASRDRGLEKLFF.

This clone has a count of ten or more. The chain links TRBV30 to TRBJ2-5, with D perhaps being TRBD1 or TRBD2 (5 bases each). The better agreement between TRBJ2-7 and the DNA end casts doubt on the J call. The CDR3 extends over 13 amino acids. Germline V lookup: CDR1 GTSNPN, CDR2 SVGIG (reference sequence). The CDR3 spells CASPGPSIYEQYF. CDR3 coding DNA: TGTGCCTCGCCGGGACCGTCCATCTACGAGCAGTACTTC.

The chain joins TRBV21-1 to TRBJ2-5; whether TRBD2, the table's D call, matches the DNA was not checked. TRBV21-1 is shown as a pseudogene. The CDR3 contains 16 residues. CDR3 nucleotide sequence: TGTGCCAGCAGCAAAGGGAGGGGCAGGGCCGAAGAGACCCAGTACTTC. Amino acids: CASSKGRGRAEETQYF.

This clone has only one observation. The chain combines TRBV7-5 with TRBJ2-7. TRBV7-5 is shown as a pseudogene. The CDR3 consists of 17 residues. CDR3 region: CARSPTFYREEAYEQYF. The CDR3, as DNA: TGTGCCAGAAGCCCGACCTTCTACAGGGAGGAGGCCTACGAGCAGTACTTC.

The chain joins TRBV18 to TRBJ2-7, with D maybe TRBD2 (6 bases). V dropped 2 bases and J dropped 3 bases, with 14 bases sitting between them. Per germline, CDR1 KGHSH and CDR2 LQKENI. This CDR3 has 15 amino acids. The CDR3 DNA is TGTGCCAGCTCACCAACGGCGGGAACTAACTACGAGCAGTACTTC. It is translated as CASSPTAGTNYEQYF.

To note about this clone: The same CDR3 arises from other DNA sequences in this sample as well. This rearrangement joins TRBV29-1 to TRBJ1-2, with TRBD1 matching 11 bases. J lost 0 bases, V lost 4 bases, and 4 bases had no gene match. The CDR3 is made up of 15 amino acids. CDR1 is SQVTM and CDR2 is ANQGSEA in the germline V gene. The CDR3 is CSVVGQGASNYGYTF. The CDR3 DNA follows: TGCAGCGTTGTAGGACAGGGGGCCTCTAACTATGGCTACACCTTC.

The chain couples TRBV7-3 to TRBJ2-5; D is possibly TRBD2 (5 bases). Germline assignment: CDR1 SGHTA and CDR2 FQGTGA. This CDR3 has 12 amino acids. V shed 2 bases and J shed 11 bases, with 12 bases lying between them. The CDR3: CASSLSKGEQYF. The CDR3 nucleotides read TGTGCCAGCAGCTTATCCAAGGGAGAACAGTACTTC.

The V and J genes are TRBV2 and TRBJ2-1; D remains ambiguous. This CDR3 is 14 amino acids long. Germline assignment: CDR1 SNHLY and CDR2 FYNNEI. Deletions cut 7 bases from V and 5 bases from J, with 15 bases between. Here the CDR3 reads CASKGYFLDNEQFF. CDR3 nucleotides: TGTGCCAGCAAGGGTTACTTCCTAGACAATGAGCAGTTCTTC.

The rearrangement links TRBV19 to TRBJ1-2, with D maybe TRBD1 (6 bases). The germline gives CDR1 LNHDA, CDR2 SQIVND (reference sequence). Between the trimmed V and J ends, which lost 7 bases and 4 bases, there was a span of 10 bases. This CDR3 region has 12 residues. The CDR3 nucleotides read TGTGCCAGTAATCAGGGGCTCTATGGCTACACCTTC. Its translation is CASNQGLYGYTF.

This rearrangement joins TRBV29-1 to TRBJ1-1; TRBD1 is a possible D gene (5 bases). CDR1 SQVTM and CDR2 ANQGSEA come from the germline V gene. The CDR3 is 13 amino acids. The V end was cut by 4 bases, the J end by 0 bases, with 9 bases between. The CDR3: CSVGGRLNTEAFF. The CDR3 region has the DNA TGCAGCGTTGGGGGCCGCTTGAACACTGAAGCTTTCTTT.

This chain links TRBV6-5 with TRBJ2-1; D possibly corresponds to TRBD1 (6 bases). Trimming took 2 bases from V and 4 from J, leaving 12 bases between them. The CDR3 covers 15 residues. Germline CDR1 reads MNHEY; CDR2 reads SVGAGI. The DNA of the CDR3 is TGTGCCAGCAGTTACCGGACAGTGGGATACAATGAGCAGTTCTTC. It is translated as CASSYRTVGYNEQFF.

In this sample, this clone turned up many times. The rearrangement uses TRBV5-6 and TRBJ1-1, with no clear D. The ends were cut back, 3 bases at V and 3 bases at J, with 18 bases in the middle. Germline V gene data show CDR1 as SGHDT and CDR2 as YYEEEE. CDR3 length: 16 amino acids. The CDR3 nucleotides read TGTGCCAGCAGCTCCCCGGGCGACCTAAAAGACACTGAAGCTTTCTTT. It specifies CASSSPGDLKDTEAFF.

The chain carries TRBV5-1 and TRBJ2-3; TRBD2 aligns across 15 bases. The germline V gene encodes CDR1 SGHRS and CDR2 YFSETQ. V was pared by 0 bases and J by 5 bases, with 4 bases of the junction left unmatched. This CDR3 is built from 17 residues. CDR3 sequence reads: CASSLGTSGRVEDTQYF. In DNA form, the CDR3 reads TGCGCCAGCAGCTTGGGGACTAGCGGGAGGGTGGAAGATACGCAGTATTTT.

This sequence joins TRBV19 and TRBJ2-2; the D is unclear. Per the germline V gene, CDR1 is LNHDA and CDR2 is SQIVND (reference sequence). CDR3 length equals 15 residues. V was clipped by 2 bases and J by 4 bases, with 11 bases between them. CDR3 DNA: TGTGCCAGTAGTATACTGGGCGACCCCACCGGGGAGCTGTTTTTT. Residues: CASSILGDPTGELFF.

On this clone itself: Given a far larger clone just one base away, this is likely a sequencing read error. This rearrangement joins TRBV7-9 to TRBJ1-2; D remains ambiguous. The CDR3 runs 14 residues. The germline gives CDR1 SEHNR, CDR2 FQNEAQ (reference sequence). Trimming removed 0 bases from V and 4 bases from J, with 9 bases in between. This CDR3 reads CASSLAASSYGYTF. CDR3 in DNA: TGTGCCAGCAGCTTAGCAGCCTCTAGCTATGGCTACACCTTC.

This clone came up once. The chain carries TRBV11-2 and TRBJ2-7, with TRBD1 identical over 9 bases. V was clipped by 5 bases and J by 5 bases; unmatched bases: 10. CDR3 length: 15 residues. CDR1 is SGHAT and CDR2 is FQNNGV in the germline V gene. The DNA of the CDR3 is TGTGCCAGCAGCCGCCGGGGGGACAGGGCTGACGAGCAGTACTTC. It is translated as CASSRRGDRADEQYF.